These 21 T cell receptor beta chains were all obtained from the same sample, sequenced in a study of T cell repertoires in cytomegalovirus infection. TCRdb processed the reads anew with MiXCR; each CDR3 protein has one entry. The sample has roughly 150,000 distinct CDR3 sequences, about a quarter seen once. Sequencing was performed on PBMCs. These TCRs come from a human donor in good health (CMV status not recorded). Some clones in this sample may be carry-over from other donors' samples.

This clonotype was seen a handful of times. This chain connects TRBV7-2 to TRBJ2-7; possible D gene TRBD1, 5 bases. The V end was cut by 1 base, the J end by 6 bases, with 16 bases between. The CDR3 loop spans 15 amino acids. Looked up from germline, CDR1 is SGHTA and CDR2 is FQGNSA. This CDR3 reads CASSLGVGYQGEQYF. The CDR3 DNA sequence: TGTGCCAGCAGCTTAGGGGTCGGATACCAGGGCGAGCAGTACTTC.

The V gene is TRBV28, the J gene TRBJ1-5; 8 bases fit TRBD1. Germline CDR1 is MDHEN and CDR2 is SYDVKM. CDR3 size: 15 residues. V lost 4 bases and J lost 9; bases outside the gene matches: 11. CDR3 DNA sequence: TGTGCCAGCAGTTCCCCGGGCGGACAGGGAACGCCCCAGCATTTT. Protein: CASSSPGGQGTPQHF.

The V call is TRBV6-6, the J call TRBJ1-1, with a tentative D call TRBD1 (5 bases). The germline gives CDR1 MNHNY, CDR2 SVGAGI (reference sequence). V lost 6 bases and J lost 1, with 6 bases in between. CDR3 size: 12 residues. The chain's CDR3 is CASSGGNTEAFF. In DNA, the CDR3 is TGTGCCAGCAGCGGGGGGAACACTGAAGCTTTCTTT.

The CDR3 region has the DNA TGTGCCAGTAGATTAGGGAGGGGGAACAATCAGCCCCAGCATTTT. Translation: CASRLGRGNNQPQHF. The chain links TRBV19 to TRBJ1-5, with a weak D call TRBD1 (6 bases). In germline, CDR1 is LNHDA, CDR2 SQIVND (reference sequence). V was cut by 6 bases and J by 3 bases, with 15 bases left in between. The CDR3 is made up of 15 amino acids. Based on the CDR3 plus reference TRBV19 and TRBJ1-5, the full variable domain is DGGITQSPKYLFRKEGQNVTLSCEQNLNHDAMYWYRQDPGQGLRLIYYSQIVNDFQKGDIAEGYSVSREKKESFPLTVTSAQKNPTAFYLCASRLGRGNNQPQHFGDGTRLSIL.

This chain joins TRBV2 and TRBJ2-7; 8 bases map to TRBD1. The CDR3 spans 14 residues. The germline CDR1 and CDR2 sequences are SNHLY and FYNNEI. Trimming took 7 bases from V and 1 from J; bases not matched to a gene: 6. This CDR3 is CASNLQGASYEQYF. CDR3 DNA: TGTGCCAGCAACCTGCAGGGGGCGTCCTACGAGCAGTACTTC.

The rearrangement links TRBV6-5 to TRBJ1-1; no clear D. CDR3 length: 11 residues. The V gene's germline CDR1 is MNHEY and CDR2 SVGAGI. V lost 8 bases, J lost 1 base, and 5 bases lay in between. For the CDR3, the DNA is TGTGCCAGCTTCGGGAACACTGAAGCTTTCTTT. It encodes CASFGNTEAFF.

This chain joins TRBV28 and TRBJ1-1; D remains ambiguous. This CDR3 spans 17 amino acids. CDR1 and CDR2 from the germline V gene are MDHEN and SYDVKM. V lost 2 bases to trimming and J lost 1 base, with 17 bases between them. The chain's CDR3 is CASSLPGELPGNTEAFF. The CDR3 coding sequence is TGTGCCAGCAGTTTACCCGGCGAGCTACCCGGGAACACTGAAGCTTTCTTT. The full variable domain, its missing parts supplied by reference TRBV28 and TRBJ1-1, is DVKVTQSSRYLVKRTGEKVFLECVQDMDHENMFWYRQDPGLGLRLIYFSYDVKMKEKGDIPEGYSVSREKKERFSLILESASTNQTSMYLCASSLPGELPGNTEAFFGQGTRLTVV.

The chain is built from TRBV20-1 and TRBJ2-5; 15 bases are shared with TRBD2. This CDR3 spans 16 amino acids. The V and J ends lost 6 bases and 1 base, in that order; junction bases with no gene match: 6. Germline V gene sequence: CDR1 DFQATT, CDR2 SNEGSKA (reference sequence). CDR3 sequence: CSAFGLAGGLQETQYF. In DNA, the CDR3 is TGCAGTGCCTTCGGACTAGCGGGGGGGCTCCAAGAGACCCAGTACTTC.

This chain joins TRBV29-1 and TRBJ2-7, with D maybe TRBD1 (8 bases). This CDR3 spans 14 amino acids. Between the trimmed V and J ends, which lost 1 base and 7 bases, there was a span of 17 bases. Germline V gene data show CDR1 as SQVTM and CDR2 as ANQGSEA. The CDR3 coding sequence is TGCAGCGTTGAAGGGCAGGGGGCGCGGGGGGAGCAGTACTTC. It yields the protein CSVEGQGARGEQYF.

This clonotype has ten or more counts. This rearrangement joins TRBV7-2 to TRBJ1-1; D possibly corresponds to TRBD1 (5 bases). Germline CDR1 and CDR2: SGHTA and FQGNSA. Trimming removed 7 bases from V and 2 bases from J, with 14 bases in between. The CDR3 has 14 residues. CDR3 amino acids: CASTLGRANTEAFF. CDR3 coding DNA: TGTGCCAGCACTCTGGGCAGGGCTAACACTGAAGCTTTCTTT.

A few counts support this clonotype. The CDR3 here is CASSRSHNEQFF. CDR3 nucleotide sequence: TGTGCCAGCAGCCGGTCCCACAATGAGCAGTTCTTC. The V and J genes are TRBV13 and TRBJ2-1; D is undetermined. V shed 5 bases and J shed 5 bases, with 7 bases lying between them. This CDR3 region has 12 residues. Germline loops: CDR1 PRHDT, CDR2 FYEKMQ (reference sequence).

This clonotype has ten or more counts. The chain is built from TRBV12-3 or TRBV12-4 and TRBJ2-6, with D tentatively TRBD2 (5 bases). The V end lost 1 base, the J end lost 4 bases, and 8 bases lay between the germline ends. The CDR3 runs 15 residues. CDR3 protein: CASSLGGGGANVLTF. As DNA, the CDR3 is TGTGCCAGCAGTTTAGGTGGAGGCGGGGCCAACGTCCTGACTTTC.

This clonotype showed up just a few times. This sequence joins TRBV19 and TRBJ1-5; tentatively, D is TRBD1 (6 bases). Germline V CDR1 and CDR2: LNHDA, SQIVND (reference sequence). This CDR3 has 14 residues. The V end lost 7 bases, the J end lost 3 bases, and 13 bases lay between the germline ends. CDR3 region: CASMGGPNNQPQHF. In nucleotides, the CDR3 is TGTGCCAGTATGGGGGGGCCGAACAATCAGCCCCAGCATTTT.

V gene TRBV27 combines with J gene TRBJ1-2; D possibly corresponds to TRBD1 (5 bases). V dropped 3 bases and J dropped 8 bases, with 22 bases sitting between them. The V gene's germline CDR1 is MNHEY and CDR2 SMNVEV (reference sequence). The CDR3 has 16 residues. CDR3 amino acids: CASSFGGTSPLGGYTF. The CDR3 DNA follows: TGTGCCAGCAGTTTTGGGGGGACTAGTCCCCTAGGGGGCTACACCTTC.

The chain is built from TRBV7-9 and TRBJ2-5, with D possibly matching TRBD2 (5 bases). This CDR3 region has 16 residues. Germline V CDR1 and CDR2: SEHNR, FQNEAQ (reference sequence). V lost 4 bases and J 3 bases, leaving 18 bases between the germline ends. This CDR3 reads CASSYNPPGKEETQYF. Here the CDR3 DNA reads TGTGCCAGCAGCTATAACCCCCCGGGGAAAGAAGAGACCCAGTACTTC.

The chain couples TRBV30 to TRBJ1-1, with no clear D. With 3 bases removed from V and 2 bases from J, the gap between germline ends came to 13 bases. Germline V gene lookup returns CDR1 GTSNPN and CDR2 SVGIG (reference sequence). The CDR3 is 14 residues long. This CDR3 reads CAWRLHSYNTEAFF. As DNA, the CDR3 is TGTGCCTGGAGGCTGCACAGTTATAACACTGAAGCTTTCTTT.

The rearrangement uses TRBV28 and TRBJ2-2; D remains unclear. The germline CDR1 and CDR2 sequences are MDHEN and SYDVKM. The CDR3 loop spans 16 amino acids. Trimming removed 5 bases from V and 1 base from J, with 14 bases in between. In DNA, the CDR3 is TGTGCCAGCAGTCCGGCCGGACGGCAGAACACCGGGGAGCTGTTTTTT. Translated: CASSPAGRQNTGELFF.

The V gene is TRBV20-1, the J gene TRBJ2-6; 7 positions agree with TRBD1. V lost 2 bases, J lost 4 bases, and 5 bases stayed unmatched. The CDR3 totals 15 residues. CDR1 is DFQATT and CDR2 is SNEGSKA in the germline V gene (reference sequence). CDR3 nucleotide sequence: TGCAGTGCTAGACTGACAGGGTCCGGGGCCAACGTCCTGACTTTC. Its translation is CSARLTGSGANVLTF.

This chain connects TRBV11-1 to TRBJ2-3; TRBD2 matches at 9 bases. Looked up from germline, CDR1 is SGHAT and CDR2 is FQDESV (reference sequence). J was trimmed by 5 bases and V by 4 bases; bases with no gene match: 7. The length of the CDR3 is 15 residues. CDR3 coding DNA: TGTGCCAGCAGCTCCTTAGCGGGGGACAGAGATACGCAGTATTTT. Its protein product is CASSSLAGDRDTQYF.

CDR3 sequence reads: CASSFSGGSNQPQHF. CDR3 sequence (DNA): TGTGCCAGCAGCTTCTCCGGGGGTAGCAATCAGCCCCAGCATTTT. V is TRBV5-6 and J is TRBJ1-5; D is perhaps TRBD1 (5 bases). The V end was cut by 2 bases, the J end by 0 bases, with 9 bases between. Germline V gene sequence: CDR1 SGHDT, CDR2 YYEEEE. CDR3 length: 15 residues.

This clonotype has only a few counts. V is TRBV7-8 and J is TRBJ2-1, with TRBD2 matching 8 bases. The CDR3 length is 15 residues. The V segment lost 6 bases and the J segment 5 bases; nucleotides outside the gene matches: 9. CDR1 is SGHVS, CDR2 FQNEAQ, per germline. CDR3 residues: CASSLPGTRNNEQFF. The CDR3 nucleotides read TGTGCCAGCAGTCTACCCGGGACTAGGAACAATGAGCAGTTCTTC.